This T cell receptor (beta chain) was captured by sequencing in a study of blood T cells in healthy people across ages. Using a J-beta primer mix together with a sample-barcoded 5' primer, a second PCR was run for about 7 to 12 cycles. TCRdb passed the 5' RACE reads through MiXCR, listing each CDR3 protein once. The sample has around 870,000 distinct CDR3 sequences, 29% seen once. From germline, CDR1 is DFQATT and CDR2 SNEGSKA (reference sequence). This CDR3 spans 13 amino acids. Trimming took off 4 bases at V and 2 bases at J, with 10 bases between the two ends. This sequence joins TRBV20-1 and TRBJ2-3; D uncertain. Sequencing used blood. This receptor was obtained from a woman aged 80 or over in good health. CDR3 nucleotides: TGCAGTGCTAAGAGCACCGCCACAGATACGCAGTATTTT. This translates into CSAKSTATDTQYF.